This T cell receptor (beta chain) is drawn from a study of blood T cell repertoires in COVID-19. Turning to the study itself: Some COVID-19 samples were acute and others convalescent; all came from the United States, Italy and Spain. The analysed material was cDNA or gDNA that came from T cells, B-cell-depleted T cells, or PBMCs.

CDR3 length: 13 residues. With 0 bases removed from V and 3 bases from J, the gap between germline ends came to 9 bases. Per the germline V gene, CDR1 is SQVTM and CDR2 is ANQGSEA. In the study's own analysis: Amplification of reference gene primers was used by the study to estimate nucleated cell counts. Some clones are missing from TCRdb's copy, which holds only in-frame ones; the method was immunoSEQ multiplex PCR. That table gives V, J and clone size, and the DNA gave D and trimming. The table lists over 250,000 clones, about 80% of them singletons, with over 9% in the top ten. Input material: peripheral blood. The receptor's source is a woman aged 45-60 years who had recovered from COVID-19. The V call is TRBV29-1, the J call TRBJ2-7; D is unclear. CDR3 DNA: TGCAGCGTTGAAGATCGTGACAACTACGAGCAGTACTTC. Translating it yields CSVEDRDNYEQYF.